Sequencing of this T cell receptor beta chain was carried out in a study of shared clonotypes between healthy human individuals. Study outcomes and limitations: Non-shared clonotypes were found to have lower generation probabilities than the clonotypes that were shared by all four of the sorted-subset donors.

This clone was observed once. Its antigen is undetermined. Clones were sequenced by immunoSEQ multiplex PCR, and TCRdb holds only the in-frame ones, with some missing. In the table there are about 1 million clones, approximately 80% of which are singletons. The germline CDR1 and CDR2 sequences are SNHLY and FYNNEI. This CDR3 region has 17 residues. V lost 6 bases to trimming and J lost 0 bases, with 15 bases between them. This receptor was taken from a man aged 18 to 30 in good health. Some clones in this sample may be carry-over from other donors' samples. The chain has TRBV2 and TRBJ2-6; weak D call: TRBD2 (6 bases). The specimen sequenced was memory CD4+ T cells from PBMCs. As to subset: CD45RA-negative fraction. The CDR3 DNA sequence: TGTGCCAGCAGGCGGGACCTCAGAAGCTCTGGGGCCAACGTCCTGACTTTC. It is translated as CASRRDLRSSGANVLTF.